The entry below describes one T cell receptor (beta chain). Only in-frame clones appear in the TCRdb table, and some are missing; sequencing was by immunoSEQ multiplex PCR. In the table there are some 200,000 clones, around 83% of which are singletons. This record belongs to a study of blood T cell repertoires in COVID-19. The sample taken for sequencing was peripheral blood. The clonotype originates from a woman aged 70 to 79 with COVID-19, enrolled during active disease.

CDR3 bases: TGTGCCAGCAGTTTAACCCCACAGACAGGCAACTATGGCTACACCTTC. Its protein is CASSLTPQTGNYGYTF. The chain uses TRBV28 and TRBJ1-2, with D possibly matching TRBD1 (6 bases). Trimming cost V 2 bases and J 2 bases, with 15 bases left between them. Germline V gives CDR1 MDHEN, CDR2 SYDVKM. The CDR3 loop spans 16 amino acids.